The TCR beta chain under discussion was sequenced for a study of cytomegalovirus exposure and HLA in healthy donors. Findings of the study overall: When analyzed later, a missense DCLRE1C variant was found to be linked to TCR beta V- and J-gene trimming. The authors enumerated 150 to 200 TCR beta chains as linked to cytomegalovirus.

Those who donated were healthy bone marrow donors. PCR employed 60 Vbeta and 13 Jbeta primers. Per the authors' pipeline: Some 11 million of the approximately 80 million unique TCR beta chains counted in a later analysis were shared. Using immunoSEQ multiplex PCR, the repertoire was profiled, and TCRdb retains in-frame clones only, with some absent. V, J and clone size reflect that table, while D and trimming were determined from the DNA. The table has 150,000 or so clones, around 80% seen once. Germline V gives CDR1 MNHEY, CDR2 SMNVEV (reference sequence). This CDR3 has 15 residues. V gave up 1 base and J gave up 5 bases; unmatched junction bases: 3. The table lists this clone with a few counts. Its antigen is still unknown.

This chain connects TRBV27 to TRBJ2-5; 11 nucleotides align to TRBD2. The sequence came from a man aged 35-49 years in good health and CMV-seropositive. Input material: PBMCs. CDR3 bases: TGTGCCAGCAGTTTATTAGCGGGAGGGAGTGAGACCCAGTACTTC. Translating gives CASSLLAGGSETQYF.